What follows describes a single T cell receptor beta chain. This sample is part of a study of cytomegalovirus exposure and HLA in healthy donors. V dropped 0 bases and J dropped 9; count of bases not matched to a gene: 7. The CDR3 covers 15 residues. Per the germline V gene, CDR1 is SGHDN and CDR2 is FVKESK. In the PCR, 60 Vbeta and 13 Jbeta primers were used. Produced via immunoSEQ multiplex PCR; TCRdb's table is partial and in-frame only. Of roughly 200,000 clones in the sample, roughly 90% were seen once. The sequenced sample was PBMCs. This TCR was recovered from a boy younger than 10 in good health and CMV-seronegative. The rearrangement links TRBV14 to TRBJ2-1; the match to TRBD2 covers 8 bases. In nucleotides, the CDR3 is TGTGCCAGCAGCCAAGATCCCGGGGGGGCAAGTGAGCAGTTCTTC. It yields the protein CASSQDPGGASEQFF.